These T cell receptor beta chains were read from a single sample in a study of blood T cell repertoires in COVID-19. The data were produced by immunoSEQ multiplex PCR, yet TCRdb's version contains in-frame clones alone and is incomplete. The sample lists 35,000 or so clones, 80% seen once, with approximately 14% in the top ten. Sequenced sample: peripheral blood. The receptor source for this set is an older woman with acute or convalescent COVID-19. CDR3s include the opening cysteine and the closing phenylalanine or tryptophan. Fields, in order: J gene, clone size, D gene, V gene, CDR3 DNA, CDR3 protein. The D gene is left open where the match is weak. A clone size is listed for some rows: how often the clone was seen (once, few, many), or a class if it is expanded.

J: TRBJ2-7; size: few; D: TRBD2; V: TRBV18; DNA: TGTGCCAGCTCACCAACAGGTTGGGAGGGCGAGCAGTACTTC; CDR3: CASSPTGWEGEQYF
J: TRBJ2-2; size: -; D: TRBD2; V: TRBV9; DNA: TGTGCCAGCAGCGTGGGACTAGCGGGGGACCACACCGGGGAGCTGTTTTTT; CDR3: CASSVGLAGDHTGELFF
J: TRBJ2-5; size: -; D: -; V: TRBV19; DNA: TGTGCCAGTAGTATACCGTCAACAGGGTTAGAGACCCAGTACTTC; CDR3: CASSIPSTGLETQYF
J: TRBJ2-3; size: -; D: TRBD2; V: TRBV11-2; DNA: TGTGCCAGCAGCTTAGCGGGGGGGCCAGATACGCAGTATTTT; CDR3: CASSLAGGPDTQYF
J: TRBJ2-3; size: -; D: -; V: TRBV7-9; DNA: TGTGCCAGCAGATCCGTACGTAGCGTTAGCACAGATACGCAGTATTTT; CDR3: CASRSVRSVSTDTQYF
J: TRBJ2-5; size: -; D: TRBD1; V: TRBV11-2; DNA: TGTGCCAGCAGCTTAGCGTCCCTCGGCCAGGGGGTGACCCAGTACTTC; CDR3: CASSLASLGQGVTQYF
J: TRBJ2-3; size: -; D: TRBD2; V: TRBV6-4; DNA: TGTGCCAGCAGTGCCGCCAGCGGGGCTTCCACAGATACGCAGTATTTT; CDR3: CASSAASGASTDTQYF
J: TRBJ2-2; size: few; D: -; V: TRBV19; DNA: TGTGCCAGTAGTATAGCGGGGTGGGTTCCGAACACCGGGGAGCTGTTTTTT; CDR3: CASSIAGWVPNTGELFF
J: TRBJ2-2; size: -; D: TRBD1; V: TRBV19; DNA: TGTGCCAGTAGTCTACGGACAGGGTCGAACACCGGGGAGCTGTTTTTT; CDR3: CASSLRTGSNTGELFF
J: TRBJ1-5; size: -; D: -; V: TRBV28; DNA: TGTGCCAGCAGTGTTCCGGGGGAGGGGGGGAGCAATCAGCCCCAGCATTTT; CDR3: CASSVPGEGGSNQPQHF
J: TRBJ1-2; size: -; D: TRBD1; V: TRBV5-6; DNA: TGTGCCAGCAGCCCCGGGACAGGGGACTATGGCTACACCTTC; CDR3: CASSPGTGDYGYTF
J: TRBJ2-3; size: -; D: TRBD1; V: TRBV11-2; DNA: TGTGCCAGCACCTCCGGGACAGCCCTTGCGGGTACGCAGTATTTT; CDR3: CASTSGTALAGTQYF
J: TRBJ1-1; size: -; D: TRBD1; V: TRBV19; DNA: TGTGCCAGTAGCCCGGGACAGGGGAACACTGAAGCTTTCTTT; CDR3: CASSPGQGNTEAFF
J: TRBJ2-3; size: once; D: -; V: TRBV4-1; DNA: TGCGCCAGCACCTCGGGGGGCACAGATACGCAGTATTTT; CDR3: CASTSGGTDTQYF
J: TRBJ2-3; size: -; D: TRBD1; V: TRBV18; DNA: TGTGCCAGCTCGGGACAGGGGGTTCTTTCACTCACAGATACGCAGTATTTT; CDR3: CASSGQGVLSLTDTQYF
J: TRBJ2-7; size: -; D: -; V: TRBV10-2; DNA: TGCGCCAGCAGCCTGACTGCAAGCTCCTACGAGCAGTACTTC; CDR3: CASSLTASSYEQYF
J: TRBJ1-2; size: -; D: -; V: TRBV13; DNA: TGTGCCAGCAGCGTAAACAGGCCTCCTAACTATGGCTACACCTTC; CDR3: CASSVNRPPNYGYTF
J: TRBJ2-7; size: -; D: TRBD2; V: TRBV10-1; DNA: TGCGCCAGCAGTGAGTCCGGCGGGAGCTCCTCCTACGAGCAGTACTTC; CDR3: CASSESGGSSSYEQYF
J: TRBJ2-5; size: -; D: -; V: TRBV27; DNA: TGTGCCAGCAGACAGCAGTACCAAGAGACCCAGTACTTC; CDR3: CASRQQYQETQYF
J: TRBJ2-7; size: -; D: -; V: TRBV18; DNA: TGTGCCAGCTCACCAAGCCAGGGGGGCTCCTACGAGCAGTACTTC; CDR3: CASSPSQGGSYEQYF
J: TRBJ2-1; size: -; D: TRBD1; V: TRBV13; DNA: TGTGCCAGCAGCTTCGACAGGGGGCGCAGCAATGAGCAGTTCTTC; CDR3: CASSFDRGRSNEQFF
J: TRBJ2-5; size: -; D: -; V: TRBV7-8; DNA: TGTGCCAGCAGCTTTGGACAGTCAGAGACCCAGTACTTC; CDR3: CASSFGQSETQYF
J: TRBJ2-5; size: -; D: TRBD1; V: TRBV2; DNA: TGTGCCAGCGGGCCGGGACACAGGGGAGAGACCCAGTACTTC; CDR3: CASGPGHRGETQYF
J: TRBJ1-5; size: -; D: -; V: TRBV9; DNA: TGTGCCAGCAGCCCGGGACTTGGGAATCAGCCCCAGCATTTT; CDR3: CASSPGLGNQPQHF
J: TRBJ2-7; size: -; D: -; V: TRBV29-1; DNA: TGCAGCGTCCTCAAGGCGGCAGACTCCTACGAGCAGTACTTC; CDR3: CSVLKAADSYEQYF
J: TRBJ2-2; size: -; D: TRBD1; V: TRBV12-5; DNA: TGTGCTAGTGGCACTGGACAGGGTAACACCGGGGAGCTGTTTTTT; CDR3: CASGTGQGNTGELFF
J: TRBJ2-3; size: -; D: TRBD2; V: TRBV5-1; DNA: TGCGCCAGCAGCTTGACTAGCGGCCTGGATACGCAGTATTTT; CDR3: CASSLTSGLDTQYF